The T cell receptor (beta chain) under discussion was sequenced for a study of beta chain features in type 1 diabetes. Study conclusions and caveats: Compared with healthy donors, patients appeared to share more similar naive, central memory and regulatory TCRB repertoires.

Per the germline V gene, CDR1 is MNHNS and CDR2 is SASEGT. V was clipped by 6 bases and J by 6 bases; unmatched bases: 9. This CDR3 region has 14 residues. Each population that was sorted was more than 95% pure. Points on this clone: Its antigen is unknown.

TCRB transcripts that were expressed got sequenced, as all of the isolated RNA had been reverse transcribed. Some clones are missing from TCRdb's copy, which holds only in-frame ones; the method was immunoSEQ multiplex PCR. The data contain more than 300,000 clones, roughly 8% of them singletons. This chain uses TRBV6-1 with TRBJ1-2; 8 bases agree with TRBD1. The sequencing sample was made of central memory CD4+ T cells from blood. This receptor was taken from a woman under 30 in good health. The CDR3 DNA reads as TGTGCCAGCAGCGACAGGGGAAATAAGGATGGCTACACCTTC. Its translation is CASSDRGNKDGYTF.